This T cell receptor (beta chain) stems from a study of blood T cell repertoires in COVID-19. This table comes from immunoSEQ multiplex PCR, and its TCRdb copy is limited to in-frame clones, with some not included. The table has around 220,000 clones, over 75% seen once; the top ten hold 2.1%. CDR1 and CDR2 from the germline V gene are SEHNR and FQNEAQ (reference sequence). The V and J ends lost 3 bases and 0 bases respectively, with 9 bases between them. This CDR3 has 15 amino acids. This sequence originates from a woman aged 40-49 years who had recovered from COVID-19. The chain recombines TRBV7-9 with TRBJ1-5; D may be TRBD1 (5 bases). Sequencing was carried out using peripheral blood. The CDR3 reads CASSFGGVSNQPQHF. CDR3 coding DNA: TGTGCCAGCAGCTTTGGAGGGGTTAGCAATCAGCCCCAGCATTTT.